This T cell receptor (beta chain) is from a study of blood T cell repertoires in COVID-19. TCRdb's copy holds only in-frame clones and misses some; the assay was immunoSEQ multiplex PCR. The sample includes over 200,000 clones, approximately 89% seen only once; the top ten take around 3.7%. Germline values: CDR1 MNHEY, CDR2 SMNVEV (reference sequence). The J segment lost 5 bases and the V segment lost 9 bases, leaving 10 bases of the junction unmatched. The CDR3 is made up of 14 amino acids. Recruits, aged roughly 18 to 89 years, lived in 24 US areas. Sequencing input: PBMCs or T cells enriched from blood (not recorded which). This receptor was identified in a woman aged 25 to 39 with acute COVID-19. The chain is built from TRBV27 and TRBJ2-5; 9 bases align to TRBD1. This CDR3 reads CASAPGTGYETQYF. In DNA, the CDR3 is TGTGCCAGTGCCCCCGGGACAGGGTATGAGACCCAGTACTTC.